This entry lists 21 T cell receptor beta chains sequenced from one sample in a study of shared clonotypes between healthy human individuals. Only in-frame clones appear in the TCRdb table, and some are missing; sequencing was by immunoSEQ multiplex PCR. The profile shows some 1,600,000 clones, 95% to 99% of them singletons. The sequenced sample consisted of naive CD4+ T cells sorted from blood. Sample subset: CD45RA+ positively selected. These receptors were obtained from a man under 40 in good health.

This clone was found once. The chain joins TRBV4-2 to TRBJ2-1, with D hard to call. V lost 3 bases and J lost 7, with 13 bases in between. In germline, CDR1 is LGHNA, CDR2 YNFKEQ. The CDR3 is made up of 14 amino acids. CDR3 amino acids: CASSHPTGHNEQFF. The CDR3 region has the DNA TGTGCCAGCAGCCATCCTACCGGTCATAATGAGCAGTTCTTC.

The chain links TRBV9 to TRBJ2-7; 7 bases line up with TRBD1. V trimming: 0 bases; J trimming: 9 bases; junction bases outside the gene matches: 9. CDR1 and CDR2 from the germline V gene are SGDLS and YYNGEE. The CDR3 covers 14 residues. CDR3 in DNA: TGTGCCAGCAGCGTAGGACAGGGTTTTGAGGCGCAGTACTTC. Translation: CASSVGQGFEAQYF. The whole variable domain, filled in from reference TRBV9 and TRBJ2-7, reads DSGVTQTPKHLITATGQRVTLRCSPRSGDLSVYWYQQSLDQGLQFLIQYYNGEERAKGNILERFSAQQFPDLHSELNLSSLELGDSALYFCASSVGQGFEAQYFGPGTRLTVT.

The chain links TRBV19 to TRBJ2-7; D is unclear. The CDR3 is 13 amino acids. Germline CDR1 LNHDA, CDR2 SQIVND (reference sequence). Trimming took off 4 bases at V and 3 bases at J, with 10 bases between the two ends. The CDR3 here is CASSNQHHYEQYF. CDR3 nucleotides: TGTGCCAGTAGTAATCAACACCACTACGAGCAGTACTTC.

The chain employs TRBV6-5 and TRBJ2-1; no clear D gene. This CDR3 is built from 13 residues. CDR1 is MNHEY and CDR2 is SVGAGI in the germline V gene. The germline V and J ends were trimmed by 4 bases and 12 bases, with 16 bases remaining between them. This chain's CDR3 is CASSSPAAAGQFF. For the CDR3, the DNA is TGTGCCAGCAGTTCGCCCGCCGCCGCCGGGCAGTTCTTC.

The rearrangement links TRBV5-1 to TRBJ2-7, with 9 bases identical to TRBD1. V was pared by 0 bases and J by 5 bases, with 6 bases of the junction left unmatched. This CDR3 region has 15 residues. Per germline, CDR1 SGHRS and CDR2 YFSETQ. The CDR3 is CASSLDWDRDNEQYF. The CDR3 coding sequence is TGCGCCAGCAGCTTGGATTGGGACAGGGACAACGAGCAGTACTTC.

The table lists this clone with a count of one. Here the CDR3 reads CASSFQGASYNEQFF. In DNA, the CDR3 is TGCGCCAGCAGCTTTCAGGGGGCAAGCTACAATGAGCAGTTCTTC. The chain carries TRBV5-1 and TRBJ2-1, with 8 bases matching TRBD1. The CDR3 runs to 15 residues. Germline lookup yields CDR1 SGHRS and CDR2 YFSETQ. V lost 2 bases, J lost 3 bases, and 4 bases stayed unmatched. Variable domain in full (rest from reference TRBV5-1 and TRBJ2-1): KAGVTQTPRYLIKTRGQQVTLSCSPISGHRSVSWYQQTPGQGLQFLFEYFSETQRNKGNFPGRFSGRQFSNSRSEMNVSTLELGDSALYLCASSFQGASYNEQFFGPGTRLTVL.

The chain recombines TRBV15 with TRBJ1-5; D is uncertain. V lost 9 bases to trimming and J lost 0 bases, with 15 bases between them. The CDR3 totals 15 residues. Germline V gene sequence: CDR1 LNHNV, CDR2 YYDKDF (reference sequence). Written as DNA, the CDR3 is TGTGCCACTCAGGAGACGGTAAATAGCAATCAGCCCCAGCATTTT. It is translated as CATQETVNSNQPQHF.

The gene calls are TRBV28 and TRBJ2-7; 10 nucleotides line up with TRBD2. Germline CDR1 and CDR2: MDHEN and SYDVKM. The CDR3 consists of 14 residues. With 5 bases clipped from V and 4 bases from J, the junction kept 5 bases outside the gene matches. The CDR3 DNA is TGTGCCAGCAGTATAGGGACTAGCGTTTACGAGCAGTACTTC. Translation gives CASSIGTSVYEQYF.

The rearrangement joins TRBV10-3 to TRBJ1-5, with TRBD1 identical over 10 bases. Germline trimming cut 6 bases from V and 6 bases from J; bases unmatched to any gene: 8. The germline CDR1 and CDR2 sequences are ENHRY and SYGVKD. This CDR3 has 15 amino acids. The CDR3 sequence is CAIRAGTGDGQPQHF. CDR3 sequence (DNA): TGTGCCATCAGGGCCGGGACAGGGGACGGTCAGCCCCAGCATTTT.

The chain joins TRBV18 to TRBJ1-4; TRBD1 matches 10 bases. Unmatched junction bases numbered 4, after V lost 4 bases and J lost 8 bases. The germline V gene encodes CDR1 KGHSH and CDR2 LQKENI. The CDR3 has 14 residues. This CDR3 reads CASSRQGADEKLFF. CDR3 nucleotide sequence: TGTGCCAGCTCACGACAGGGGGCGGACGAAAAACTGTTTTTT.

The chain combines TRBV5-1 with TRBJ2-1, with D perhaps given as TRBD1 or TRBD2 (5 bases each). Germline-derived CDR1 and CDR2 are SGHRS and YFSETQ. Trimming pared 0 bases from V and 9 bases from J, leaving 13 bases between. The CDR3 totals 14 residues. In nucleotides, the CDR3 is TGCGCCAGCAGCTTGGAGGGGAGAGGCGGTGAGCAGTTCTTC. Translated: CASSLEGRGGEQFF. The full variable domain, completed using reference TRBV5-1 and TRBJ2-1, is KAGVTQTPRYLIKTRGQQVTLSCSPISGHRSVSWYQQTPGQGLQFLFEYFSETQRNKGNFPGRFSGRQFSNSRSEMNVSTLELGDSALYLCASSLEGRGGEQFFGPGTRLTVL.

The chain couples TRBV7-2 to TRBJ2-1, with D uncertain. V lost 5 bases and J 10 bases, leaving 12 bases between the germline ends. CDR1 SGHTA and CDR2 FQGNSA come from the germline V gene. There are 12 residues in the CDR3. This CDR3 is CASSRRRLEQFF. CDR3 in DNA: TGTGCCAGCAGCCGAAGGCGCCTGGAGCAGTTCTTC.

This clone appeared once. The CDR3, as DNA: TGTGCCAGCAGCTCAATAGCGGGATATGGGGATACGCAGTATTTT. Translating it yields CASSSIAGYGDTQYF. The rearrangement uses TRBV7-6 and TRBJ2-3; the match to TRBD2 covers 8 bases. With V trimmed by 4 bases and J by 6 bases, 9 bases remained unmatched. The CDR3 is made up of 15 amino acids. Germline loops: CDR1 SGHVS, CDR2 FNYEAQ.

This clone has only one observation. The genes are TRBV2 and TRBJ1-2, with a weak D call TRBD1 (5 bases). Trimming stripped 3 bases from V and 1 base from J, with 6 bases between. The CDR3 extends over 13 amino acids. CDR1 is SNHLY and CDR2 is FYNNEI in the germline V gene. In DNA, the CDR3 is TGTGCCAGCAGTGACAGGGTTAACTATGGCTACACCTTC. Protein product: CASSDRVNYGYTF.

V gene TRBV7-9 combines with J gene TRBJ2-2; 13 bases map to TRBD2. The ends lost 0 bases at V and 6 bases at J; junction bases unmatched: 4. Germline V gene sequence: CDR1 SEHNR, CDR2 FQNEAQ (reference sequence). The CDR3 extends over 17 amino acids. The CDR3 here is CASSLARTSGSPGELFF. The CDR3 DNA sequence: TGTGCCAGCAGCTTAGCCCGGACTAGCGGGAGTCCCGGGGAGCTGTTTTTT.

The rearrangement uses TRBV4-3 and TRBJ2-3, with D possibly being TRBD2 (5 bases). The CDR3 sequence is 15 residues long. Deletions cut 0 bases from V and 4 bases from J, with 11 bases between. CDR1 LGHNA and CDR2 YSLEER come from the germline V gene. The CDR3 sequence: CASSQDLAPADTQYF. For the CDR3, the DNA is TGCGCCAGCAGCCAAGATCTAGCCCCGGCAGATACGCAGTATTTT.

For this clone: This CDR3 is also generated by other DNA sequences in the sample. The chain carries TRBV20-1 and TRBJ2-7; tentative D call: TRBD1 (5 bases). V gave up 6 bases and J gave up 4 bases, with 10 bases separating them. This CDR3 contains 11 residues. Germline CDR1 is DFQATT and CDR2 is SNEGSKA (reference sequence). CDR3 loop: CSARGVYEQYF. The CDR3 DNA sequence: TGCAGTGCAAGGGGCGTTTACGAGCAGTACTTC.

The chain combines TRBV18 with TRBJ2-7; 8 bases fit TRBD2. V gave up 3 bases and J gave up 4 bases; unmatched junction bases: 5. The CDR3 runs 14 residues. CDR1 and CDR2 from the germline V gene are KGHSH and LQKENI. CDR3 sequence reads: CASSPTGTRYEQYF. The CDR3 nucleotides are TGTGCCAGCTCACCTACCGGGACTAGGTACGAGCAGTACTTC.

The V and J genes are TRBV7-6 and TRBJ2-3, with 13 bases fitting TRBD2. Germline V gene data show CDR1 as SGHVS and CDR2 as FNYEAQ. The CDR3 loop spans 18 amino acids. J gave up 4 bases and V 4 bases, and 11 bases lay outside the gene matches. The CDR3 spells CASSWGLAGRGSADTQYF. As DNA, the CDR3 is TGTGCCAGCAGCTGGGGACTAGCGGGACGAGGTTCAGCAGATACGCAGTATTTT.

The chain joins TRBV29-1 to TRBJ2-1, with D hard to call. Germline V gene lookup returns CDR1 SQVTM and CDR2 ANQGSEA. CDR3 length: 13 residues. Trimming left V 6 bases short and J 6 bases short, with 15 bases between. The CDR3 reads CSVERSTLNEQFF. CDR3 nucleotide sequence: TGCAGCGTAGAACGCTCGACCCTCAATGAGCAGTTCTTC.

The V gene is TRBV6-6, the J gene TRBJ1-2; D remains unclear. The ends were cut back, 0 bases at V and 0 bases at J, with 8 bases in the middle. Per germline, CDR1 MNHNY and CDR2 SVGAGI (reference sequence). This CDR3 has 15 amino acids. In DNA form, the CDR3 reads TGTGCCAGCAGTTACTCGGACGGAGCTAACTATGGCTACACCTTC. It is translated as CASSYSDGANYGYTF.